The present T cell receptor (beta chain) was sequenced within a study of T cells in localized non-small cell lung cancer. Findings and limits, study-wide: In uninvolved adjacent lung, T cell clonality reached its highest value, exceeding tumor.

This clone was detected once. Its antigen is as yet unknown. Profiled with immunoSEQ multiplex PCR; TCRdb holds only in-frame clones, not every one. The data hold fewer than 90,000 clones, with roughly 80% observed a single time. Trimming took 4 bases from V and 3 from J, leaving 13 bases between them. This CDR3 is 14 amino acids long. Germline V gene sequence: CDR1 SGHTA, CDR2 FQGNSA. J is TRBJ2-7 and V is TRBV7-2, with D perhaps being TRBD1 or TRBD2 (5 bases each). Sequenced here: PBMCs, sampled before any cancer treatment. The origin of this receptor is a man between 40 and 70 years old with stage II squamous cell lung carcinoma. CDR3 amino acids: CASSWGTLLYEQYF. Here the CDR3 DNA reads TGTGCCAGCAGCTGGGGGACGCTTCTCTACGAGCAGTACTTC.